These T cell receptor beta chains were read from a single sample in a study of cytomegalovirus exposure and HLA in healthy donors. Clones were sequenced by immunoSEQ multiplex PCR, and TCRdb holds only the in-frame ones, with some missing. The top ten hold about 4.9% of the sample, which has over 150,000 clones, less than 85% seen once. The sample comprised PBMCs. The receptors derive from a man in his late teens or twenties in good health and CMV-seronegative. The CDR3 runs from the conserved cysteine through the conserved F or W. The order of the fields is J gene, clone size, D gene, V gene, CDR3 protein, CDR3 DNA. The D gene is left open where the match is weak. Clone size appears in some rows only: once, few, many, or a class for an expanded clone.

>TRBJ1-1|-|-|TRBV19
CASRGSGGQDTEAFF
TGTGCCAGTAGGGGTTCGGGGGGGCAAGACACTGAAGCTTTCTTT
>TRBJ1-6|few|-|TRBV5-6
CASSFVDNSPLHF
TGTGCCAGCAGCTTCGTAGATAATTCACCCCTCCACTTT
>TRBJ2-7|-|TRBD2|TRBV19
CASSIDPLQDLAASSYEQYF
TGTGCCAGTAGTATAGACCCACTACAAGACCTAGCGGCAAGCTCCTACGAGCAGTACTTC
>TRBJ1-1|-|TRBD1|TRBV4-1
CASRTPGQGNTEAFF
TGCGCCAGCAGGACGCCGGGACAGGGGAACACTGAAGCTTTCTTT
>TRBJ2-7|-|-|TRBV18
CASSPRTEAYEQYF
TGTGCCAGCTCACCCCGGACAGAGGCCTACGAGCAGTACTTC
>TRBJ1-5|-|TRBD1|TRBV7-2
CASSWDRGLFQPQHF
TGTGCCAGCAGCTGGGACAGGGGTTTGTTTCAGCCCCAGCATTTT
>TRBJ2-7|-|-|TRBV19
CASSAQAGYEQYF
TGTGCCAGTAGTGCCCAAGCAGGGTACGAGCAGTACTTC
>TRBJ1-5|-|TRBD1|TRBV19
CASSPMTGSNQPQHF
TGTGCCAGTAGTCCTATGACAGGGAGCAATCAGCCCCAGCATTTT
>TRBJ2-7|-|-|TRBV12-5
CASGIAHEQYF
TGTGCTAGTGGTATAGCCCACGAGCAGTACTTC
>TRBJ2-2|-|TRBD2|TRBV2
CASSSLAGPTNTGELFF
TGTGCCAGCAGTTCACTAGCGGGGCCAACCAACACCGGGGAGCTGTTTTTT
>TRBJ1-3|-|-|TRBV7-9
CASSLAVGAGNTIYF
TGTGCCAGCAGCTTAGCTGTAGGGGCTGGAAACACCATATATTTT
>TRBJ1-2|-|-|TRBV19
CASRGSAQGGGYTF
TGTGCCAGTAGGGGGAGTGCACAGGGTGGTGGCTACACCTTC
>TRBJ2-2|few|-|TRBV6-4
CASSDSSGNTGELFF
TGTGCCAGCAGTGACTCTAGCGGTAACACCGGGGAGCTGTTTTTT
>TRBJ2-7|-|TRBD1|TRBV6-5
CASNLDRVFINEQYF
TGTGCCAGCAATTTAGACAGGGTTTTTATTAACGAGCAGTACTTC
>TRBJ2-1|once|-|TRBV14
CASSPGLLNEQFF
TGTGCCAGCAGCCCGGGACTGTTAAATGAGCAGTTCTTC
>TRBJ1-1|-|-|TRBV28
CASSLQAQNTEAFF
TGTGCCAGCAGTTTACAGGCTCAGAACACTGAAGCTTTCTTT